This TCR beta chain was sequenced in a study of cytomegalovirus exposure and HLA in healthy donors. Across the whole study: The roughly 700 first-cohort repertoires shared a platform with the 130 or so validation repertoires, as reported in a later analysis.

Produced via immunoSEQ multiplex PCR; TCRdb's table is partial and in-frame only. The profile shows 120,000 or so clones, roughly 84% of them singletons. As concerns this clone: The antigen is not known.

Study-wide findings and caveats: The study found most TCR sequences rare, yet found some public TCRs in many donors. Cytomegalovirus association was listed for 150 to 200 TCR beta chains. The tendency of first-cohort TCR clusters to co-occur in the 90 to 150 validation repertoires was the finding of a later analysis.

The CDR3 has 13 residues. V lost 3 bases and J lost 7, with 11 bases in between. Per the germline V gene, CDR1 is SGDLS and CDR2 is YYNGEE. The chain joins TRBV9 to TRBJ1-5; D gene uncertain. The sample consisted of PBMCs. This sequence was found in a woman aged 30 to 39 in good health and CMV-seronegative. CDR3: CASSAGILQPQHF. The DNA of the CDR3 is TGTGCCAGCAGCGCCGGGATTTTGCAGCCCCAGCATTTT.